One sample yielded the 19 T cell receptor beta chains listed below, sequenced in a study of neurological immune-mediated disorders. TCRdb called the 5' RACE reads again in MiXCR, with one record for every CDR3 protein. The top ten hold around 1.3% of the sample, which has under 45,000 distinct CDR3 sequences, 9.5% to 15% seen once. Source material: PBMCs. The receptor source for this set is a female donor in good health.

The CDR3 DNA reads TGCAGCGTTGAAGAGGGACAGGGGGCGATCTATGGCTACACCTTC. Its translation: CSVEEGQGAIYGYTF. This rearrangement joins TRBV29-1 to TRBJ1-2; 12 positions agree with TRBD1. Germline V gene sequence: CDR1 SQVTM, CDR2 ANQGSEA. This CDR3 region has 15 residues. V gave up 0 bases and J gave up 4 bases; unmatched junction bases: 3. Combining the CDR3 with reference TRBV29-1 and TRBJ1-2 gives the whole variable domain SAVISQKPSRDICQRGTSLTIQCQVDSQVTMMFWYRQQPGQSLTLIATANQGSEATYESGFVIDKFPISRPNLTFSTLTVSNMSPEDSSIYLCSVEEGQGAIYGYTFGSGTRLTVV.

This clonotype was seen at least ten times. The J gene is TRBJ2-1, the V gene TRBV20-1, with 7 bases fitting TRBD1. CDR3 size: 15 residues. The V gene's germline CDR1 is DFQATT and CDR2 SNEGSKA (reference sequence). The J segment lost 5 bases and the V segment lost 0 bases, leaving 7 bases of the junction unmatched. The CDR3 is CSAREFGTVDNEQFF. The CDR3 DNA is TGCAGTGCTAGAGAGTTCGGGACAGTTGACAATGAGCAGTTCTTC.

The table lists this clonotype with many counts. The chain combines TRBV9 with TRBJ2-7; D not certain. The V and J ends lost 0 bases and 0 bases respectively, with 10 bases between them. Germline CDR1 SGDLS, CDR2 YYNGEE. CDR3 length equals 15 residues. Here the CDR3 DNA reads TGTGCCAGCAGCGTAGAAGGCGTAAGCTCCTACGAGCAGTACTTC. Its translation is CASSVEGVSSYEQYF.

The rearrangement joins TRBV18 to TRBJ2-2; D remains unclear. The CDR3 has 12 residues. Germline V gene lookup returns CDR1 KGHSH and CDR2 LQKENI. CDR3 nucleotide sequence: TGTGTCGCCAGATCCAGTCCCGGGGAGCTGTTTTTT. It translates to CVARSSPGELFF. The complete variable domain, with remaining parts taken from reference TRBV18 and TRBJ2-2, reads NAGVMQNPRHLVRRRGQEARLRCSPMKGHSHVYWYRQLPEEGLKFMVYLQKENIIDESGMPKERFSAEFPKEGPSILRIQQVVRGDSAAYFCVARSSPGELFFGEGSRLTVL.

In its sample, this clonotype was seen many times. This chain links TRBV5-1 with TRBJ2-6; no firm D call. The CDR3 has 17 amino acids. The V end was cut by 1 base, the J end by 4 bases, with 15 bases between. From germline, CDR1 is SGHRS and CDR2 YFSETQ. In nucleotides, the CDR3 is TGCGCCAGCAGCTTGTTTCAGCAGACTGGGGGGGCCAACGTCCTGACTTTC. Its protein is CASSLFQQTGGANVLTF.

This clonotype appeared many times. The chain combines TRBV7-9 with TRBJ2-1; TRBD1 matches 11 bases. V was clipped by 3 bases and J by 7 bases; unmatched bases: 5. This CDR3 has 15 amino acids. Germline V gene data show CDR1 as SEHNR and CDR2 as FQNEAQ (reference sequence). CDR3 loop: CASSFRTGGMNEQFF. Written as DNA, the CDR3 is TGTGCCAGCAGCTTTCGGACAGGGGGCATGAATGAGCAGTTCTTC. The variable domain in full, completed from reference TRBV7-9 and TRBJ2-1, reads DTGVSQNPRHKITKRGQNVTFRCDPISEHNRLYWYRQTLGQGPEFLTYFQNEAQLEKSRLLSDRFSAERPKGSFSTLEIQRTEQGDSAMYLCASSFRTGGMNEQFFGPGTRLTVL.

This clonotype was detected many times. V usage is TRBV12-3 or TRBV12-4 and J usage is TRBJ1-5; maybe TRBD1 (5 bases). The V and J ends lost 3 bases and 3 bases respectively, with 6 bases between them. The CDR3 sequence is 13 residues long. CDR3 nucleotides: TGTGCCAGCAGTTTCAGGGTCAATCAGCCCCAGCATTTT. Residues: CASSFRVNQPQHF.

This clonotype was recorded many times. The J gene is TRBJ1-4, the V gene TRBV21-1; the table's D call, TRBD1, has no DNA check behind it. TRBV21-1 is described as a pseudogene. This CDR3 region has 16 residues. The CDR3 reads CASSLRIQGRREKLFF. In DNA form, the CDR3 reads TGTGCCAGCAGCCTAAGAATACAGGGAAGGCGTGAAAAACTGTTTTTT.

This clonotype is termed medium-sized. This chain links TRBV7-2 with TRBJ1-2; tentative D call: TRBD1 (5 bases). Per the germline V gene, CDR1 is SGHTA and CDR2 is FQGNSA. Trimming stripped 1 base from V and 4 bases from J, with 7 bases between. The CDR3 runs 13 residues. The CDR3 sequence is CASSLGGSYGYTF. The CDR3 DNA is TGTGCCAGCAGCTTAGGGGGGTCCTATGGCTACACCTTC.

This clonotype was counted at least ten times. V is TRBV5-1 and J is TRBJ2-1, with no clear D. Germline V lookup: CDR1 SGHRS, CDR2 YFSETQ. The CDR3 contains 13 residues. V was pared by 9 bases and J by 0 bases, with 10 bases between. The CDR3 here is CATRSSSYNEQFF. CDR3 DNA sequence: TGCGCCACTCGCTCGAGCTCCTACAATGAGCAGTTCTTC.

The rearrangement joins TRBV3-1 to TRBJ2-7; no clear D. Germline V lookup: CDR1 LGHDT, CDR2 YNNKEL (reference sequence). The CDR3 length is 13 residues. Trimming removed 3 bases from V and 6 bases from J, with 12 bases in between. The CDR3 protein is CASSHHSDCEQYF. CDR3 sequence (DNA): TGTGCCAGCAGCCATCACAGTGATTGCGAGCAGTACTTC.

This clonotype was detected ten times or more. The chain uses TRBV5-6 and TRBJ1-1; possible D gene TRBD1, 6 bases. Germline values: CDR1 SGHDT, CDR2 YYEEEE. The CDR3 covers 14 residues. V shed 3 bases and J shed 1 base, with 10 bases lying between them. The CDR3 protein is CASSSRGKNTEAFF. In DNA, the CDR3 is TGTGCCAGCAGCTCCAGGGGAAAGAACACTGAAGCTTTCTTT.

This clonotype was seen at least ten times. This rearrangement joins TRBV5-1 to TRBJ2-1; D gene unclear. There are 14 residues in the CDR3. From germline, CDR1 is SGHRS and CDR2 YFSETQ. Trimming pared 0 bases from V and 7 bases from J, leaving 11 bases between. CDR3 protein: CASSLVDGYNEQFF. The CDR3 DNA reads TGCGCCAGCAGCTTGGTTGACGGTTATAATGAGCAGTTCTTC. Using reference TRBV5-1 and TRBJ2-1 for the parts outside the CDR3, the full variable domain is KAGVTQTPRYLIKTRGQQVTLSCSPISGHRSVSWYQQTPGQGLQFLFEYFSETQRNKGNFPGRFSGRQFSNSRSEMNVSTLELGDSALYLCASSLVDGYNEQFFGPGTRLTVL.

This clonotype was seen at least ten times. This rearrangement joins TRBV5-1 to TRBJ2-1; D perhaps matches TRBD1 (5 bases). V lost 1 base, J lost 9 bases, and 14 bases lay in between. From germline, CDR1 is SGHRS and CDR2 YFSETQ. This CDR3 spans 14 amino acids. The chain's CDR3 is CASSLWQGLGEQFF. The CDR3 coding sequence is TGCGCCAGCAGCTTGTGGCAGGGATTGGGTGAGCAGTTCTTC.

This clonotype qualifies as medium-sized. This chain uses TRBV5-1 with TRBJ1-6; D might be TRBD1 (6 bases). The CDR3 extends over 14 amino acids. V was trimmed by 0 bases and J by 10 bases, leaving 11 bases between them. In germline, CDR1 is SGHRS, CDR2 YFSETQ. The CDR3 loop reads CASSLVGARSPLHF. Written as DNA, the CDR3 is TGCGCCAGCAGCTTGGTGGGGGCGAGGTCACCCCTCCACTTT.

This clonotype was seen ten or more times. The J gene is TRBJ2-1, the V gene TRBV5-5; 13 bases map to TRBD2. The V gene's germline CDR1 is SGHKS and CDR2 YYEKEE (reference sequence). CDR3 length: 18 residues. V was clipped by 4 bases and J by 0 bases; unmatched bases: 7. CDR3 coding DNA: TGTGCCAGCAGCCCCACTAGCGGGGGGGCCAACTCCTACAATGAGCAGTTCTTC. Protein: CASSPTSGGANSYNEQFF.

Ten or more counts support this clonotype. The chain has TRBV5-1 and TRBJ2-3; 8 nucleotides match TRBD1. The junction had 4 bases not matched to a gene; V was cut back by 5 bases and J by 2 bases. The CDR3 is 14 residues long. Germline V lookup: CDR1 SGHRS, CDR2 YFSETQ. The CDR3 DNA reads TGCGCCAGCAGGGCAGGGGGCTTCACAGATACGCAGTATTTT. Amino acids: CASRAGGFTDTQYF. Looking up the rest from reference TRBV5-1 and TRBJ2-3 gives the full variable domain: KAGVTQTPRYLIKTRGQQVTLSCSPISGHRSVSWYQQTPGQGLQFLFEYFSETQRNKGNFPGRFSGRQFSNSRSEMNVSTLELGDSALYLCASRAGGFTDTQYFGPGTRLTVL.

Ten or more counts support this clonotype. The chain combines TRBV20-1 with TRBJ2-3; D unresolved. Germline values: CDR1 DFQATT, CDR2 SNEGSKA (reference sequence). The CDR3 is made up of 13 amino acids. V gave up 1 base and J gave up 3 bases, with 8 bases separating them. The CDR3, as DNA: TGCAGTGCTAGAGTTGACGCTACAGATACGCAGTATTTT. Residues: CSARVDATDTQYF.

This clonotype has a count of ten or more. The junction and the germline gene differ at one end; a read error may be behind it. The V and J genes are TRBV2 and TRBJ1-3; D is perhaps TRBD1 (6 bases). CDR1 and CDR2 (germline): SNHLY, FYNNEI. The CDR3 totals 11 residues. The CDR3: CASIRGSGGHF. The CDR3 coding sequence is TGTGCCAGCATCCGGGGCAGCGGGGGCCATTTT.